The clone carrying this T cell receptor beta chain has more than one count but fewer than ten. Assay: immunoSEQ multiplex PCR; the TCRdb copy retains only in-frame clones and omits some. The table shows approximately 300,000 clones, with around 90% occurring only once. The study drew participants aged about 18 to 90 years from 20 to 30 US areas. Participant reports of clinical history set cohort assignment. Either two negative PCRs, clearance, or symptom resolution qualified Cohort 3 donors as recovered. The record originates from a study of blood T cell repertoires in COVID-19. Looking at the study overall: The samples span acute and convalescent COVID-19 from the United States, Italy and Spain.

V lost 7 bases and J 1 base, leaving 14 bases between the germline ends. This CDR3 comprises 15 residues. Looked up from germline, CDR1 is ENHRY and CDR2 is SYGVKD. Sample: PBMCs or T cells enriched from blood (not recorded which). The genes are TRBV10-3 and TRBJ2-1; tentatively, D is TRBD2 (5 bases). The receptor was isolated from a woman aged 30 to 39 who had recovered from COVID-19. DNA for the CDR3: TGTGCCATCACCGAAAACGGGGATTCCTACAATGAGCAGTTCTTC. It specifies CAITENGDSYNEQFF.